One sample yielded the 10 T cell receptor beta chains listed below, sequenced in a study of PD-1 blockade in mismatch repair-deficient tumors. TCRdb's table, derived via immunoSEQ multiplex PCR, lists solely in-frame clones and lacks some. The table has around 120,000 clones, around nine tenths seen once. The specimen comprised peripheral blood, sampled approximately 70 weeks after starting pembrolizumab. Receptors were obtained from an adult with mismatch repair-deficient cancer.

The chain recombines TRBV5-4 with TRBJ1-2; D possibly corresponds to TRBD1 (5 bases). This CDR3 region has 16 residues. The V end lost 0 bases, the J end lost 8 bases, and 20 bases lay between the germline ends. Germline CDR1 and CDR2: SGHNT and YYREEE (reference sequence). The CDR3 bases are TGTGCCAGCAGCTTGGCGGCCAGGGCGTCCCTGGGCGGCTACACCTTC. It encodes CASSLAARASLGGYTF.

The chain carries TRBV4-1 and TRBJ2-7, with D tentatively TRBD2 (6 bases). CDR3 length equals 15 residues. Trimming took off 0 bases at V and 4 bases at J, with 13 bases between the two ends. Germline V gene lookup returns CDR1 MGHRA and CDR2 YSYEKL. The CDR3, as DNA: TGCGCCAGCAGCCAAGAGCCTAGCGAGGTGTACGAGCAGTACTTC. Protein: CASSQEPSEVYEQYF.

This rearrangement joins TRBV4-1 to TRBJ2-7; 7 positions match TRBD2. Per the germline V gene, CDR1 is MGHRA and CDR2 is YSYEKL. The CDR3 is 14 amino acids. Unmatched junction bases numbered 4, after V lost 1 base and J lost 4 bases. CDR3 sequence: CASSQAGGVYEQYF. The CDR3 DNA is TGCGCCAGCAGCCAAGCGGGAGGAGTGTACGAGCAGTACTTC.

The rearrangement links TRBV30 to TRBJ2-1; no clear D gene. V lost 0 bases and J 10 bases, leaving 10 bases between the germline ends. The CDR3 spans 12 residues. CDR1 GTSNPN and CDR2 SVGIG come from the germline V gene (reference sequence). The DNA of the CDR3 is TGTGCCTGGAGTGTTGGAGTATTCGAGCAGTTCTTC. As protein: CAWSVGVFEQFF.

This sequence joins TRBV18 and TRBJ2-1; 13 positions match TRBD2. The CDR3 totals 15 residues. Germline V gene data show CDR1 as KGHSH and CDR2 as LQKENI. With 3 bases clipped from V and 6 bases from J, the junction kept 2 bases outside the gene matches. The CDR3 sequence is CASSPWTSGSNEQFF. CDR3 DNA sequence: TGTGCCAGCTCACCTTGGACTAGCGGGAGCAATGAGCAGTTCTTC.

The chain couples TRBV11-2 to TRBJ2-7; 7 nucleotides agree with TRBD1. Unmatched junction bases numbered 8, after V lost 5 bases and J lost 1 base. Germline CDR1 reads SGHAT; CDR2 reads FQNNGV. This CDR3 spans 15 amino acids. The chain's CDR3 is CASSLRTGGSYEQYF. For the CDR3, the DNA is TGTGCCAGCAGCCTTCGGACAGGTGGGTCCTACGAGCAGTACTTC.

In this sample, this clone turned up once. The chain has TRBV13 and TRBJ1-2; TRBD1 matches 12 bases. CDR3 length: 18 amino acids. V gave up 5 bases and J gave up 0 bases; unmatched junction bases: 10. The germline CDR1 and CDR2 sequences are PRHDT and FYEKMQ (reference sequence). The CDR3 protein is CASSVVPGQGAPNYGYTF. In DNA form, the CDR3 reads TGTGCCAGCAGCGTCGTCCCGGGACAGGGGGCACCTAACTATGGCTACACCTTC.

The rearrangement joins TRBV11-2 to TRBJ2-7, with TRBD2 matching 7 bases. The germline V gene encodes CDR1 SGHAT and CDR2 FQNNGV. This CDR3 has 17 amino acids. Trimming cost V 1 base and J 3 bases; bases outside gene matches: 12. The CDR3 sequence: CASSLVRWGLPHYEQYF. As DNA, the CDR3 is TGTGCCAGCAGCTTAGTGAGATGGGGACTACCCCACTACGAGCAGTACTTC.

Only one count was recorded for this clone. The chain links TRBV18 to TRBJ2-5; unclear D gene. Per the germline V gene, CDR1 is KGHSH and CDR2 is LQKENI. V was cut by 0 bases and J by 7 bases, with 12 bases left in between. The CDR3 runs to 14 residues. The chain's CDR3 is CASSPPTAERTQYF. As DNA, the CDR3 is TGTGCCAGCTCACCACCGACGGCCGAGAGGACCCAGTACTTC.

This clone was detected only a few times. CDR3 bases: TGTGCCAGCAGTGCCCGGACAGGTCCCTACGAGCAGTACTTC. It encodes CASSARTGPYEQYF. This sequence joins TRBV2 and TRBJ2-7, with 7 bases that match TRBD1. The junction had 5 bases not matched to a gene; V was cut back by 4 bases and J by 2 bases. The CDR3 contains 14 residues. CDR1 is SNHLY, CDR2 FYNNEI, per germline.